The 25 T cell receptor beta chains given below trace back to one sample, sequenced in a study of memory CD4+ T cells and cytomegalovirus serostatus (dated by TCRdb to the late 2010s). Receptors were amplified or captured by the immunoSEQ multiplex PCR assay. In its TCRdb copy, this immuneACCESS table keeps in-frame sequences only and misses some clones. Where compared with another copy, unresolved V genes explain less than half of these, and the others have no known cause. The sample profile shows fewer than 40,000 clones; around 80% of them were found once. The biggest ten clones account for less than 6% of the sample. A FACSAria II was used to sort memory CD4+ T cells, defined as single viable CD3+CD4+CD8-CD45RO+ cells. The sequencing input was memory CD4+ T cells from blood. Every receptor here comes from an adult in good health and CMV-seropositive.

This chain joins TRBV7-2 and TRBJ1-3; D is possibly TRBD1 (5 bases). Trimming stripped 5 bases from V and 4 bases from J, with 12 bases between. This CDR3 comprises 14 residues. Germline CDR1 is SGHTA and CDR2 is FQGNSA. The CDR3 protein is CASSGTLAGNTIYF. The CDR3 nucleotides read TGTGCCAGCAGCGGGACCCTGGCGGGAAACACCATATATTTT.

The chain combines TRBV15 with TRBJ2-5; D gene ambiguous. V gave up 4 bases and J gave up 3 bases, with 12 bases separating them. The CDR3 is 14 residues long. Germline-derived CDR1 and CDR2 are LNHNV and YYDKDF (reference sequence). The CDR3 coding sequence is TGTGCCACCAGCAATAATGGGCATAAAGAGACCCAGTACTTC. It is translated as CATSNNGHKETQYF.

The chain couples TRBV7-8 to TRBJ2-5; D possibly corresponds to TRBD1 (5 bases). Per germline, CDR1 SGHVS and CDR2 FQNEAQ. The CDR3 is 13 amino acids. V was shortened by 5 bases and J by 4 bases, with 11 bases between the two germline ends. The CDR3 protein is CASSPRVLETQYF. The CDR3 region has the DNA TGTGCCAGCAGCCCCAGGGTTTTAGAGACCCAGTACTTC.

The rearrangement joins TRBV7-9 to TRBJ1-2, with unresolved D. The CDR3 is 13 amino acids. The ends were cut back, 1 base at V and 8 bases at J, with 11 bases in the middle. CDR1 and CDR2 (germline): SEHNR, FQNEAQ (reference sequence). The CDR3 region is CASSLGESHGYTF. CDR3 coding DNA: TGTGCCAGCAGCTTAGGAGAGTCGCACGGCTACACCTTC.

This chain links TRBV6-5 with TRBJ2-3, with 7 bases fitting TRBD1. Trimming at V came to 6 bases and at J to 5 bases, leaving 5 bases not matched to a gene. Germline V lookup: CDR1 MNHEY, CDR2 SVGAGI. This CDR3 has 13 residues. The CDR3: CASRVTGVDTQYF. The CDR3 nucleotides are TGTGCCAGCAGGGTAACAGGGGTAGATACGCAGTATTTT.

CDR3 region: CASSPRDRGQETQYF. The CDR3 DNA reads as TGTGCCAGCAGCCCTCGGGACAGGGGACAAGAGACCCAGTACTTC. The chain has TRBV4-2 and TRBJ2-5; 10 bases map to TRBD1. The CDR3 runs to 15 residues. Losses at the gene ends were 4 bases for V and 2 bases for J; bases not matched to a gene: 4. Germline CDR1 reads LGHNA; CDR2 reads YNFKEQ.

This chain connects TRBV6-5 to TRBJ1-4, with 7 bases fitting TRBD1. The CDR3 is made up of 15 amino acids. The ends lost 5 bases at V and 7 bases at J; junction bases unmatched: 10. Germline V CDR1 and CDR2: MNHEY, SVGAGI. In nucleotides, the CDR3 is TGTGCCAGCAGTCGCACTACAGGGGAGAGTGAAAAACTGTTTTTT. This sequence encodes CASSRTTGESEKLFF.

This clone was picked up one time. The chain's CDR3 is CASGLGSGNTGELFF. In DNA form, the CDR3 reads TGTGCTAGTGGTTTGGGGAGCGGAAACACCGGGGAGCTGTTTTTT. The chain is built from TRBV12-5 and TRBJ2-2, with D perhaps matching TRBD2 (5 bases). The CDR3 consists of 15 residues. Trimming removed 1 base from V and 2 bases from J, with 8 bases in between. Germline V CDR1 and CDR2: LGHNT, FRNRAP.

This clone was recorded once. This rearrangement joins TRBV7-6 to TRBJ1-1; the D is unclear. With 6 bases removed from V and 5 bases from J, the gap between germline ends came to 13 bases. This CDR3 comprises 13 residues. Germline V gives CDR1 SGHVS, CDR2 FNYEAQ. Here the CDR3 DNA reads TGTGCCAGCAGTCGTATAGGGAAAACTGAAGCTTTCTTT. Its protein is CASSRIGKTEAFF. The variable domain in full, completed from reference TRBV7-6 and TRBJ1-1, reads GAGVSQSPRYKVTKRGQDVALRCDPISGHVSLYWYRQALGQGPEFLTYFNYEAQQDKSGLPNDRFSAERPEGSISTLTIQRTEQRDSAMYRCASSRIGKTEAFFGQGTRLTVV.

The chain is built from TRBV6-1 and TRBJ2-7, with D uncertain. Trimming pared 7 bases from V and 0 bases from J, leaving 7 bases between. The CDR3 runs to 12 residues. The germline V gene has CDR1 MNHNS and CDR2 SASEGT. The CDR3 sequence is CASKTSSYEQYF. Written as DNA, the CDR3 is TGTGCCAGCAAGACGTCCTCCTACGAGCAGTACTTC.

The CDR3 is CASSPGQGVGYTF. DNA of the CDR3: TGTGCCAGCAGCCCGGGACAGGGTGTTGGCTACACCTTC. V is TRBV5-8 and J is TRBJ1-2; 9 bases are shared with TRBD1. The germline CDR1 and CDR2 sequences are SGHTS and YDEGEE. The ends lost 4 bases at V and 7 bases at J; junction bases unmatched: 5. The CDR3 contains 13 residues.

The rearrangement uses TRBV6-1 and TRBJ1-2; 8 bases agree with TRBD1. Germline CDR1 reads MNHNS; CDR2 reads SASEGT. The CDR3 totals 14 residues. V lost 6 bases to trimming and J lost 2 bases; unmatched junction nucleotides: 5. CDR3 coding DNA: TGTGCCAGCAGACTAAACAGGGGGAACTATGGCTACACCTTC. Protein sequence: CASRLNRGNYGYTF.

The chain uses TRBV7-6 and TRBJ2-7; D is unresolved. The V end lost 3 bases, the J end lost 7 bases, and 7 bases lay between the germline ends. Looked up from germline, CDR1 is SGHVS and CDR2 is FNYEAQ. The CDR3 has 11 amino acids. Written as DNA, the CDR3 is TGTGCCAGCAGCTTGACGGTAGAGCAGTACTTC. The encoded protein is CASSLTVEQYF. Full variable domain (remainder filled in from reference TRBV7-6 and TRBJ2-7): GAGVSQSPRYKVTKRGQDVALRCDPISGHVSLYWYRQALGQGPEFLTYFNYEAQQDKSGLPNDRFSAERPEGSISTLTIQRTEQRDSAMYRCASSLTVEQYFGPGTRLTVT.

The chain recombines TRBV7-6 with TRBJ2-1; TRBD1 or TRBD2 may be the D gene (6 bases each). The V and J ends lost 3 bases and 2 bases respectively, with 20 bases between them. Germline CDR1 is SGHVS and CDR2 is FNYEAQ. The CDR3 totals 18 residues. For the CDR3, the DNA is TGTGCCAGCAGCTTCGACCTGGGGGGCCAGCTTCCCTACAATGAGCAGTTCTTC. Translating gives CASSFDLGGQLPYNEQFF.

This clone was counted a few times. The chain couples TRBV5-1 to TRBJ1-1; D call uncertain. The germline CDR1 and CDR2 sequences are SGHRS and YFSETQ. The CDR3 sequence is 15 residues long. Trimming removed 4 bases at V and 1 base at J, with 14 bases between. CDR3 nucleotide sequence: TGCGCCAGCAGCCTCCTCCCGGACGGGAACACTGAAGCTTTCTTT. As protein: CASSLLPDGNTEAFF. Combining the CDR3 with reference TRBV5-1 and TRBJ1-1 gives the whole variable domain KAGVTQTPRYLIKTRGQQVTLSCSPISGHRSVSWYQQTPGQGLQFLFEYFSETQRNKGNFPGRFSGRQFSNSRSEMNVSTLELGDSALYLCASSLLPDGNTEAFFGQGTRLTVV.

This chain links TRBV6-5 with TRBJ2-7, with 10 bases fitting TRBD1. Germline values: CDR1 MNHEY, CDR2 SVGAGI. V trimming: 6 bases; J trimming: 0 bases; junction bases outside the gene matches: 5. The CDR3 contains 15 residues. The CDR3 coding sequence is TGTGCCAGCAGGCCGGACAGGGGGACCTCCTACGAGCAGTACTTC. Its translation is CASRPDRGTSYEQYF.

The chain uses TRBV7-8 and TRBJ1-4; D is unresolved. The CDR3 length is 11 residues. The V and J ends lost 2 bases and 8 bases respectively, with 3 bases between them. CDR1 SGHVS and CDR2 FQNEAQ come from the germline V gene. CDR3 sequence reads: CASSLSEKLFF. In DNA, the CDR3 is TGTGCCAGCAGCTTATCGGAAAAACTGTTTTTT.

The DNA of the CDR3 is TGCGCCAGCAGCCCCTACCACGGGGACGGAAACACCATATATTTT. Translated: CASSPYHGDGNTIYF. The chain has TRBV4-1 and TRBJ1-3, with a weak D call TRBD1 (5 bases). The V end lost 4 bases, the J end lost 4 bases, and 14 bases lay between the germline ends. This CDR3 is 15 amino acids long. Germline V gene data show CDR1 as MGHRA and CDR2 as YSYEKL.

This clone was seen a handful of times. This sequence joins TRBV4-2 and TRBJ2-4; D is unresolved. This CDR3 spans 16 amino acids. V gave up 3 bases and J gave up 0 bases, with 12 bases separating them. CDR1 is LGHNA, CDR2 YNFKEQ, per germline. CDR3 protein: CASSQSAFLAKNIQYF. As DNA, the CDR3 is TGTGCCAGCAGCCAGAGCGCATTCCTAGCCAAAAACATTCAGTACTTC.

The V call is TRBV7-9, the J call TRBJ2-1; TRBD1 agrees at 7 bases. Trimming at V came to 5 bases and at J to 5 bases, leaving 6 bases not matched to a gene. Germline CDR1 reads SEHNR; CDR2 reads FQNEAQ (reference sequence). CDR3 size: 14 residues. In DNA form, the CDR3 reads TGTGCCAGCAGCCCATTGACAGGGCACAATGAGCAGTTCTTC. It encodes CASSPLTGHNEQFF.

This chain uses TRBV5-6 with TRBJ2-3; 8 nucleotides match TRBD1. The germline V gene encodes CDR1 SGHDT and CDR2 YYEEEE. Germline trimming cut 4 bases from V and 2 bases from J; bases unmatched to any gene: 9. The CDR3 loop spans 16 amino acids. For the CDR3, the DNA is TGTGCCAGCAGCAAACAGGGGGGCGGTCTCACAGATACGCAGTATTTT. This translates into CASSKQGGGLTDTQYF. Complete variable domain (other parts from reference TRBV5-6 and TRBJ2-3): DAGVTQSPTHLIKTRGQQVTLRCSPKSGHDTVSWYQQALGQGPQFIFQYYEEEERQRGNFPDRFSGHQFPNYSSELNVNALLLGDSALYLCASSKQGGGLTDTQYFGPGTRLTVL.

J is TRBJ2-5 and V is TRBV7-9; D might be TRBD2 (5 bases). The ends were cut back, 5 bases at V and 2 bases at J, with 12 bases in the middle. The germline V gene has CDR1 SEHNR and CDR2 FQNEAQ (reference sequence). CDR3 size: 14 residues. CDR3: CASSPSTNQETQYF. CDR3 nucleotide sequence: TGTGCCAGCAGCCCGTCGACTAATCAAGAGACCCAGTACTTC.

The chain employs TRBV5-6 and TRBJ1-1, with unresolved D. Germline CDR1 is SGHDT and CDR2 is YYEEEE. The CDR3 runs 11 residues. V was pared by 0 bases and J by 4 bases, with 1 base between. The CDR3 reads CASSLATEAFF. The CDR3 region has the DNA TGTGCCAGCAGCTTGGCCACTGAAGCTTTCTTT.

This clone was seen only a few times. The identical CDR3 is also encoded by other nucleotide sequences in the sample. V and J are TRBV4-1 and TRBJ2-5; the D gene could be TRBD1 or TRBD2 (6 bases each). The V end was cut by 0 bases, the J end by 4 bases, with 15 bases between. Germline CDR1 is MGHRA and CDR2 is YSYEKL. The CDR3 is 16 residues long. The CDR3: CASSQEAGGGLETQYF. The CDR3 coding sequence is TGCGCCAGCAGCCAAGAGGCCGGAGGGGGGCTAGAGACCCAGTACTTC.

The V gene is TRBV7-9, the J gene TRBJ2-4; 7 bases are a match to TRBD1. This CDR3 contains 15 residues. The V segment lost 3 bases and the J segment 7 bases; nucleotides outside the gene matches: 9. The germline V gene encodes CDR1 SEHNR and CDR2 FQNEAQ (reference sequence). In DNA, the CDR3 is TGTGCCAGCAGCTTTCTGATCGGGACAGTTAACATTCAGTACTTC. Translating gives CASSFLIGTVNIQYF. Drawing the rest from reference TRBV7-9 and TRBJ2-4, the complete variable domain is DTGVSQNPRHKITKRGQNVTFRCDPISEHNRLYWYRQTLGQGPEFLTYFQNEAQLEKSRLLSDRFSAERPKGSFSTLEIQRTEQGDSAMYLCASSFLIGTVNIQYFGAGTRLSVL.